This T cell receptor (beta chain) was retrieved from a study of T cell changes during pregnancy in multiple sclerosis. Germline lookup yields CDR1 LNHNV and CDR2 YYDKDF (reference sequence). The CDR3 is 14 residues long. The V end lost 3 bases, the J end lost 12 bases, and 18 bases lay between the germline ends. Assay used: immunoSEQ multiplex PCR; TCRdb lists only in-frame clones, some missing. The sample has tens of thousands of clones; roughly 89% are singletons. This clone occurred once. The TCR was taken from a female donor with multiple sclerosis, enrolled in a pregnancy study. The material was peripheral blood, obtained in the second trimester of pregnancy. The J gene is TRBJ2-4, the V gene TRBV15; weak D call: TRBD1 (8 bases). The CDR3 here is CATSSADRGGNQYF. The CDR3 DNA follows: TGTGCCACCAGCAGCGCCGACAGGGGAGGGAATCAGTACTTC.